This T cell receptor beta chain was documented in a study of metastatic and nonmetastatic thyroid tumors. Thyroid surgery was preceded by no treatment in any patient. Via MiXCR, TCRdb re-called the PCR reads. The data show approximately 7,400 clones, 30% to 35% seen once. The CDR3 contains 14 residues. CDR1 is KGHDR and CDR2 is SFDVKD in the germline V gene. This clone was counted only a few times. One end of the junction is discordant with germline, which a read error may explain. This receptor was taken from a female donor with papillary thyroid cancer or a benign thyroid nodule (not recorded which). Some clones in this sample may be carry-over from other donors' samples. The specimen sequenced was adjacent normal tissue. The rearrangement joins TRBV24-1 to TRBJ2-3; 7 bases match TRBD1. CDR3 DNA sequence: TGTGCCACCAGAGGGGGACAGAGCAAAGATACGCAGTATTTT. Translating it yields CATRGGQSKDTQYF.